Below, 29 T cell receptor beta chains from the same sample are listed, as sequenced in a study of blood T cell repertoires in COVID-19. TCRdb keeps only in-frame clones here, not all; method: immunoSEQ multiplex PCR. The sample lists 150,000 to 200,000 clones, less than 80% seen once, with roughly 14% in the top ten. The source material was peripheral blood. The receptors stem from a man in his fifties or sixties who had recovered from COVID-19.

With respect to this clone: Lacking the conserved final phenylalanine or tryptophan, this CDR3 likely reflects a read error. The DNA is omitted, as the CDR3 cannot be located on it reliably, and the CDR3 follows TCRdb's listing. V gene TRBV10-3 combines with J gene TRBJ2-7; TRBD1 was called by the table and not checked on the DNA. Inclusive of both ends, the CDR3 amounts to 11 amino acids. CDR1 and CDR2 (germline): ENHRY, SYGVKD. This CDR3 reads CAISESHRWAL.

This clone was seen only a few times. The chain carries TRBV30 and TRBJ2-7, with TRBD2 matching 13 bases. The CDR3 loop spans 16 amino acids. Germline V gene lookup returns CDR1 GTSNPN and CDR2 SVGIG (reference sequence). With V trimmed by 3 bases and J by 2 bases, 7 bases remained unmatched. CDR3 protein: CAWRDGLAGAAYEQYF. Written as DNA, the CDR3 is TGTGCCTGGAGAGACGGACTAGCGGGAGCGGCCTACGAGCAGTACTTC.

CDR3 sequence: CASSPDRGGKNIQYF. The CDR3 DNA sequence: TGTGCCAGCTCCCCCGACAGGGGAGGCAAAAACATTCAGTACTTC. V and J are TRBV18 and TRBJ2-4; TRBD1 aligns across 8 bases. V gave up 6 bases and J gave up 3 bases; unmatched junction bases: 7. This CDR3 contains 15 residues. Germline V CDR1 and CDR2: KGHSH, LQKENI.

The CDR3 nucleotides read TGCGCCAGCAGCCCCGGAGGCGGGAGGGCCAATTTTCGTAGCACAGATACGCAGTATTTT. Its protein product is CASSPGGGRANFRSTDTQYF. The chain carries TRBV5-1 and TRBJ2-3; 9 nucleotides agree with TRBD2. The V gene's germline CDR1 is SGHRS and CDR2 YFSETQ. V gave up 4 bases and J gave up 0 bases; unmatched junction bases: 18. The CDR3 consists of 20 residues.

The rearrangement joins TRBV6-5 to TRBJ2-3; 7 nucleotides match TRBD2. This CDR3 contains 13 residues. J lost 5 bases, V lost 7 bases, and 6 bases had no gene match. Germline V gives CDR1 MNHEY, CDR2 SVGAGI. In DNA, the CDR3 is TGTGCCAGCACCACTAGCGCCCAAGATACGCAGTATTTT. Translating gives CASTTSAQDTQYF.

This clone was seen a single time. The chain recombines TRBV19 with TRBJ2-3, with D possibly being TRBD1 (5 bases). Germline V lookup: CDR1 LNHDA, CDR2 SQIVND (reference sequence). Trimming stripped 1 base from V and 1 base from J, with 9 bases between. The CDR3 totals 15 residues. CDR3 loop: CASSIGEQGTDTQYF. In DNA form, the CDR3 reads TGTGCCAGTAGTATAGGAGAACAGGGCACAGATACGCAGTATTTT.

This chain connects TRBV7-3 to TRBJ2-3, with TRBD2 identical over 7 bases. Germline CDR1 is SGHTA and CDR2 is FQGTGA. The junction had 11 bases not matched to a gene; V was cut back by 1 base and J by 4 bases. The CDR3 covers 17 residues. CDR3 loop: CASSLRGSGRSADTQYF. The CDR3 region has the DNA TGTGCCAGCAGCTTAAGGGGGTCCGGGAGGTCGGCAGATACGCAGTATTTT.

The rearrangement uses TRBV19 and TRBJ1-6; tentatively, D is TRBD1 (5 bases). The germline CDR1 and CDR2 sequences are LNHDA and SQIVND (reference sequence). The CDR3 runs to 13 residues. V lost 4 bases and J lost 6, with 7 bases in between. The CDR3 coding sequence is TGTGCCAGTAGTAGGGACTTTAATTCACCCCTCCACTTT. Amino acid sequence: CASSRDFNSPLHF.

The rearrangement links TRBV29-1 to TRBJ2-3; maybe TRBD1 (6 bases). The CDR3 consists of 13 residues. The V end lost 3 bases, the J end lost 1 base, and 8 bases lay between the germline ends. In germline, CDR1 is SQVTM, CDR2 ANQGSEA. Here the CDR3 DNA reads TGCAGCGTTGATGGGGGCGGCACAGATACGCAGTATTTT. This sequence encodes CSVDGGGTDTQYF.

This chain uses TRBV11-2 with TRBJ1-2; 7 nucleotides agree with TRBD1. This CDR3 is built from 16 residues. Germline CDR1 reads SGHAT; CDR2 reads FQNNGV. J was trimmed by 4 bases and V by 5 bases; bases with no gene match: 13. CDR3 in amino acids: CASSVGTVEETYGYTF. DNA of the CDR3: TGTGCCAGCAGCGTCGGGACAGTCGAAGAGACCTATGGCTACACCTTC.

This chain connects TRBV7-9 to TRBJ1-1, with D possibly matching TRBD1 (6 bases). The CDR3 runs 15 residues. Germline V gene lookup returns CDR1 SEHNR and CDR2 FQNEAQ (reference sequence). Trimming stripped 4 bases from V and 4 bases from J, with 16 bases between. The CDR3 sequence is CASSSKQGQSTEAFF. The CDR3 DNA follows: TGTGCCAGCAGCTCGAAACAAGGACAGTCCACTGAAGCTTTCTTT.

The CDR3 sequence is CASSYPSRSTNGEQFF. Written as DNA, the CDR3 is TGTGCCAGCAGCTACCCTAGCCGGTCTACAAATGGTGAGCAGTTCTTC. The V gene is TRBV7-9, the J gene TRBJ2-1; the D gene is possibly TRBD2 (5 bases). CDR3 length: 16 residues. Germline V CDR1 and CDR2: SEHNR, FQNEAQ (reference sequence). V lost 4 bases to trimming and J lost 9 bases, with 22 bases between them.

On this clone: Other DNA sequences within the sample encode an identical CDR3. This chain joins TRBV5-4 and TRBJ2-3; D unresolved. CDR1 is SGHNT and CDR2 is YYREEE in the germline V gene (reference sequence). The V and J ends lost 0 bases and 3 bases respectively, with 11 bases between them. There are 15 residues in the CDR3. The CDR3 loop reads CASSLGGSGTDTQYF. The CDR3 coding sequence is TGTGCCAGCAGCTTGGGCGGAAGTGGTACAGATACGCAGTATTTT.

This clone showed up just a few times. V gene TRBV7-2 combines with J gene TRBJ1-1; D is uncertain. Germline loops: CDR1 SGHTA, CDR2 FQGNSA. The V gene lost 3 bases and the J gene lost 0 bases, with 23 bases spanning the gap. This CDR3 comprises 19 residues. The DNA for the CDR3 is TGTGCCAGCAGCTTTATGCCCTCAATATATCGGTCTCTGAACACTGAAGCTTTCTTT. Encoded protein: CASSFMPSIYRSLNTEAFF.

The rearrangement joins TRBV6-1 to TRBJ2-1; 7 bases map to TRBD1. The CDR3 is made up of 13 amino acids. Germline assignment: CDR1 MNHNS and CDR2 SASEGT. Losses at the gene ends were 1 base for V and 12 bases for J; bases not matched to a gene: 6. CDR3: CASSEGGGVRQFF. The CDR3 DNA is TGTGCCAGCAGTGAAGGAGGGGGCGTGAGGCAGTTCTTC.

CDR3 nucleotide sequence: TGTGCCAGCAGCTTGGGAGGGGGTCCTCAGCCCCAGCATTTT. This gives the protein CASSLGGGPQPQHF. The chain has TRBV5-6 and TRBJ1-5, with a tentative D call TRBD1 (6 bases). The CDR3 contains 14 residues. The V end lost 0 bases, the J end lost 6 bases, and 10 bases lay between the germline ends. Germline V CDR1 and CDR2: SGHDT, YYEEEE.

The J gene is TRBJ1-2, the V gene TRBV14; 11 nucleotides align to TRBD1. The V gene's germline CDR1 is SGHDN and CDR2 FVKESK. V lost 2 bases and J lost 6; bases outside the gene matches: 11. The CDR3 runs 17 residues. CDR3 nucleotide sequence: TGTGCCAGCAGCCAAAGGGACAGGGGGATTATTCTGGATGGCTACACCTTC. This gives the protein CASSQRDRGIILDGYTF.

The chain uses TRBV3-1 (or the pseudogene TRBV3-2) and TRBJ2-1; the match to TRBD2 covers 10 bases. V was pared by 2 bases and J by 5 bases, with 9 bases of the junction left unmatched. The CDR3 extends over 17 amino acids. The V gene's germline CDR1 is LGHDT and CDR2 YNNKEL (reference sequence). CDR3 sequence reads: CASSQRVSGRANNEQFF. For the CDR3, the DNA is TGTGCCAGCAGCCAACGGGTCAGCGGGAGGGCGAACAATGAGCAGTTCTTC.

This clone showed up just once. This sequence joins TRBV27 and TRBJ2-7; 8 positions agree with TRBD2. The CDR3 runs to 14 residues. In germline, CDR1 is MNHEY, CDR2 SMNVEV (reference sequence). V was clipped by 3 bases and J by 4 bases; unmatched bases: 5. CDR3 amino acids: CASSLGGRFYEQYF. For the CDR3, the DNA is TGTGCCAGCAGTTTGGGCGGGAGGTTTTACGAGCAGTACTTC.

The rearrangement joins TRBV6-5 to TRBJ2-7; 9 bases map to TRBD1. Germline-derived CDR1 and CDR2 are MNHEY and SVGAGI. The CDR3 loop spans 14 amino acids. V shed 4 bases and J 5 bases; nucleotides not matched to a gene: 6. The CDR3 DNA reads TGTGCCAGCAGTTCACCGGGACAGGGTGACGAGCAGTACTTC. It translates to CASSSPGQGDEQYF.

This sequence joins TRBV7-9 and TRBJ2-6; perhaps TRBD2 as D (6 bases). The CDR3 contains 14 residues. The germline V gene has CDR1 SEHNR and CDR2 FQNEAQ (reference sequence). In DNA, the CDR3 is TGTGCTAACACTCGCGGGACTGGGGCCAACGTCCTGACTTTC. It is translated as CANTRGTGANVLTF.

This chain links TRBV4-2 with TRBJ2-3, with TRBD2 identical over 9 bases. The V gene's germline CDR1 is LGHNA and CDR2 YNFKEQ. V shed 6 bases and J 5 bases; nucleotides not matched to a gene: 9. This CDR3 has 15 amino acids. CDR3 coding DNA: TGTGCCAGCAGTTCTAGCGGGAACCGCCGAGATACGCAGTATTTT. Protein sequence: CASSSSGNRRDTQYF.

V is TRBV10-3 and J is TRBJ1-2; D may be TRBD1 (6 bases). The CDR3 spans 16 residues. Trimming took 2 bases from V and 0 from J, leaving 13 bases between them. The V gene's germline CDR1 is ENHRY and CDR2 SYGVKD. As DNA, the CDR3 is TGTGCCATCAGTGAGCCCGGGGACACCGCTAACTATGGCTACACCTTC. Translating gives CAISEPGDTANYGYTF.

This sequence joins TRBV2 and TRBJ1-6; TRBD1 matches at 11 bases. From germline, CDR1 is SNHLY and CDR2 FYNNEI. V shed 6 bases and J 8 bases; nucleotides not matched to a gene: 15. The length of the CDR3 is 18 residues. CDR3 residues: CASRLKKFGTGGDSPLHF. CDR3 DNA: TGTGCCAGCAGACTAAAAAAGTTCGGGACAGGGGGGGATTCACCCCTCCACTTT.

This clone was counted between two and nine times. The CDR3 region is CASSQSTGVSYGYTF. In DNA form, the CDR3 reads TGTGCCAGCAGCCAATCTACAGGGGTTTCCTATGGCTACACCTTC. This sequence joins TRBV7-9 and TRBJ1-2, with TRBD1 identical over 7 bases. Per germline, CDR1 SEHNR and CDR2 FQNEAQ (reference sequence). Germline trimming cut 5 bases from V and 4 bases from J; bases unmatched to any gene: 10. CDR3 length: 15 residues.

V is TRBV6-2 or TRBV6-3 and J is TRBJ1-5, with D tentatively TRBD1 (5 bases). The CDR3 length is 17 residues. CDR1 MNHEY and CDR2 SVGEGT come from the germline V gene. Deletions cut 0 bases from V and 3 bases from J, with 15 bases between. The DNA for the CDR3 is TGTGCCAGCAGTTACTCGAAGGTCGGGGGTCACAATCAGCCCCAGCATTTT. The encoded protein is CASSYSKVGGHNQPQHF.

The chain links TRBV19 to TRBJ1-2; the match to TRBD1 covers 9 bases. Germline V gene data show CDR1 as LNHDA and CDR2 as SQIVND (reference sequence). V was pared by 0 bases and J by 2 bases, with 10 bases of the junction left unmatched. The CDR3 has 18 amino acids. CDR3 protein: CASSIERPGQGPNYGYTF. The CDR3 DNA follows: TGTGCCAGTAGTATAGAGAGACCGGGACAGGGACCGAACTATGGCTACACCTTC. The full variable domain, its missing parts supplied by reference TRBV19 and TRBJ1-2, is DGGITQSPKYLFRKEGQNVTLSCEQNLNHDAMYWYRQDPGQGLRLIYYSQIVNDFQKGDIAEGYSVSREKKESFPLTVTSAQKNPTAFYLCASSIERPGQGPNYGYTFGSGTRLTVV.

This clone was observed once. The chain employs TRBV30 and TRBJ2-3, with 15 positions matching TRBD2. The CDR3 runs to 16 residues. Per germline, CDR1 GTSNPN and CDR2 SVGIG (reference sequence). Trimming took 5 bases from V and 1 from J; bases not matched to a gene: 4. The CDR3 sequence: CAWGLAGGPGTDTQYF. The CDR3 bases are TGTGCCTGGGGACTAGCGGGAGGGCCAGGCACAGATACGCAGTATTTT.

The chain couples TRBV30 to TRBJ2-2; maybe TRBD2 (7 bases). In germline, CDR1 is GTSNPN, CDR2 SVGIG (reference sequence). V dropped 5 bases and J dropped 4 bases, with 14 bases sitting between them. The CDR3 runs 14 residues. DNA for the CDR3: TGTGCCTGGTCGCGGGGGCAGATCACCGGGGAGCTGTTTTTT. This encodes CAWSRGQITGELFF.